Listed here are 18 T cell receptor beta chains from one sample, sequenced in a study of neurological immune-mediated disorders. Using its own MiXCR run on the 5' RACE reads, TCRdb lists one record per CDR3 protein. The sample lists over 60,000 distinct CDR3 sequences, around 5.5% occurring once. The sample consisted of PBMCs. The receptors here all came from a woman aged 25 to 39 with multiple sclerosis.

This clonotype was detected ten times or more. The chain has TRBV20-1 and TRBJ1-2; the D is unclear. The V gene lost 3 bases and the J gene lost 4 bases, with 12 bases spanning the gap. Germline values: CDR1 DFQATT, CDR2 SNEGSKA (reference sequence). The CDR3 spans 13 residues. As DNA, the CDR3 is TGCAGTGCTAGCTTTCCGGTTGGCTATGGCTACACCTTC. Translating gives CSASFPVGYGYTF.

This clonotype was counted only a few times. The V call is TRBV29-1, the J call TRBJ2-7; D tentatively reads TRBD1 or TRBD2 (5 bases each). This CDR3 is built from 12 residues. V gave up 6 bases and J gave up 0 bases, with 9 bases separating them. Per germline, CDR1 SQVTM and CDR2 ANQGSEA. CDR3 protein: CSVGESSYEQYF. The CDR3 DNA follows: TGCAGCGTGGGGGAAAGCTCCTACGAGCAGTACTTC.

This clonotype was observed many times. This chain connects TRBV27 to TRBJ2-7, with a tentative D call TRBD2 (6 bases). The CDR3 is 15 amino acids. Germline V gives CDR1 MNHEY, CDR2 SMNVEV (reference sequence). V shed 0 bases and J shed 4 bases, with 13 bases lying between them. The CDR3, as DNA: TGTGCCAGCAGTTTATCGCAGGGAGGCTCTTACGAGCAGTACTTC. Translated, it gives CASSLSQGGSYEQYF.

This clonotype was recorded many times. This sequence joins TRBV20-1 and TRBJ2-1; TRBD2 matches at 11 bases. Trimming at V came to 6 bases and at J to 0 bases, leaving 7 bases not matched to a gene. Germline V gives CDR1 DFQATT, CDR2 SNEGSKA (reference sequence). This CDR3 region has 16 residues. CDR3 protein: CSARRLAGSSYNEQFF. CDR3 nucleotides: TGCAGTGCAAGGAGACTAGCGGGGTCCTCCTACAATGAGCAGTTCTTC.

This clonotype was seen at least ten times. The chain joins TRBV9 to TRBJ2-7, with D possibly matching TRBD2 (5 bases). The CDR3 totals 14 residues. The V gene's germline CDR1 is SGDLS and CDR2 YYNGEE. With 0 bases removed from V and 3 bases from J, the gap between germline ends came to 10 bases. The CDR3 loop is CASSVEVSGYEQYF. The CDR3 bases are TGTGCCAGCAGCGTAGAAGTCAGCGGCTACGAGCAGTACTTC.

This clonotype was counted at least ten times. V and J are TRBV20-1 and TRBJ2-1, with D perhaps TRBD2 (7 bases). CDR1 is DFQATT and CDR2 is SNEGSKA in the germline V gene (reference sequence). This CDR3 contains 15 residues. Trimming removed 3 bases from V and 8 bases from J, with 20 bases in between. For the CDR3, the DNA is TGCAGTGCTAGTAATCTCGCGGGGGCCTGGGATGAGCAGTTCTTC. Translation gives CSASNLAGAWDEQFF.

Many counts were recorded for this clonotype. The chain uses TRBV7-9 and TRBJ2-3, with D tentatively TRBD2 (5 bases). The length of the CDR3 is 12 residues. CDR1 and CDR2 (germline): SEHNR, FQNEAQ (reference sequence). The V end lost 5 bases, the J end lost 6 bases, and 9 bases lay between the germline ends. The CDR3 DNA sequence: TGTGCCAGCAGCCCGGGGAAGGATACGCAGTATTTT. Its protein is CASSPGKDTQYF.

The J gene is TRBJ2-1, the V gene TRBV20-1; 10 nucleotides match TRBD2. The CDR3 is 17 residues long. The V gene's germline CDR1 is DFQATT and CDR2 SNEGSKA (reference sequence). The trim removed 2 bases at V and 2 bases at J, leaving 9 bases unmatched. CDR3 sequence: CSARSSGGGETYNEQFF. CDR3 nucleotide sequence: TGCAGTGCTAGATCTAGCGGGGGCGGGGAAACCTACAATGAGCAGTTCTTC.

In its sample, this clonotype was seen many times. The rearrangement joins TRBV20-1 to TRBJ2-3; 11 bases line up with TRBD2. The CDR3 spans 15 residues. Germline V gives CDR1 DFQATT, CDR2 SNEGSKA (reference sequence). The V and J ends lost 4 bases and 3 bases, in that order; junction bases with no gene match: 6. The CDR3 region is CSANPPSGGTDTQYF. In nucleotides, the CDR3 is TGCAGTGCTAACCCCCCTAGCGGGGGGACAGATACGCAGTATTTT.

The table lists this clonotype with many counts. CDR3 sequence: CASSPNGPGYGYTF. The CDR3 coding sequence is TGTGCCAGCAGCCCCAACGGGCCAGGATATGGCTACACCTTC. The J gene is TRBJ1-2, the V gene TRBV7-9, with D hard to call. CDR1 is SEHNR and CDR2 is FQNEAQ in the germline V gene (reference sequence). This CDR3 contains 14 residues. V was pared by 5 bases and J by 5 bases, with 15 bases between.

The chain employs TRBV4-2 and TRBJ2-1, with TRBD2 identical over 8 bases. Germline CDR1 LGHNA, CDR2 YNFKEQ. The CDR3 has 15 amino acids. Trimming cost V 1 base and J 2 bases; bases outside gene matches: 1. The CDR3 spells CASSQGTSTYNEQFF. The CDR3, as DNA: TGTGCCAGCAGCCAAGGGACTAGCACCTACAATGAGCAGTTCTTC.

This clonotype was found many times. The chain couples TRBV6-6 to TRBJ1-2; D remains unclear. Germline values: CDR1 MNHNY, CDR2 SVGAGI (reference sequence). The CDR3 is 13 amino acids. V gave up 6 bases and J gave up 12 bases, with 20 bases separating them. CDR3 amino acids: CASRVADSGRHTF. For the CDR3, the DNA is TGTGCCAGCAGAGTAGCTGATTCTGGACGCCACACCTTC.

This clonotype came up many times. J is TRBJ2-2 and V is TRBV9; D possibly uses TRBD1 or TRBD2 (5 bases each). The CDR3 totals 14 residues. V was trimmed by 0 bases and J by 4 bases, leaving 7 bases between them. Germline V gene lookup returns CDR1 SGDLS and CDR2 YYNGEE. In DNA, the CDR3 is TGTGCCAGCAGCGTAGGAGGGGTCACCGGGGAGCTGTTTTTT. This codes for CASSVGGVTGELFF.

This clonotype was found many times. The chain carries TRBV20-1 and TRBJ2-1; D might be TRBD1 (5 bases). This CDR3 comprises 13 residues. Trimming took 0 bases from V and 5 from J, leaving 8 bases between them. The germline V gene encodes CDR1 DFQATT and CDR2 SNEGSKA (reference sequence). The CDR3: CSARDSGNNEQFF. The CDR3 DNA sequence: TGCAGTGCTAGAGATTCAGGGAACAATGAGCAGTTCTTC.

This clonotype was found many times. This chain links TRBV5-5 with TRBJ1-5; no clear D gene. V was shortened by 0 bases and J by 0 bases, with 7 bases between the two germline ends. CDR1 is SGHKS and CDR2 is YYEKEE in the germline V gene (reference sequence). This CDR3 has 15 amino acids. CDR3 nucleotide sequence: TGTGCCAGCAGCTTGGAGCTGTATAGCAATCAGCCCCAGCATTTT. Amino acid sequence: CASSLELYSNQPQHF.

This clonotype was counted many times. The junction and the germline gene differ at one end; a read error may be behind it. The rearrangement links TRBV7-2 to TRBJ1-5, with 8 bases identical to TRBD1. CDR1 and CDR2 (germline): SGHTA, FQGNSA. There are 15 residues in the CDR3. The CDR3 loop is CASSRTTGDHQPQNF. The CDR3 nucleotides read TGTGCCAGCAGTCGAACGACAGGGGACCATCAGCCCCAGAATTTT.

In this sample, this clonotype turned up many times. The gene calls are TRBV5-1 and TRBJ2-3, with 8 bases that match TRBD1. CDR1 and CDR2 from the germline V gene are SGHRS and YFSETQ. CDR3 length: 16 residues. The J segment lost 0 bases and the V segment lost 4 bases, leaving 7 bases of the junction unmatched. The CDR3 DNA follows: TGCGCCAGCAGCCCAGGACAGGGCTTTAGCACAGATACGCAGTATTTT. Translated: CASSPGQGFSTDTQYF.

The sample holds a few counts of this clonotype. The V call is TRBV4-1, the J call TRBJ1-2; D remains ambiguous. Deletions cut 0 bases from V and 0 bases from J, with 8 bases between. The germline CDR1 and CDR2 sequences are MGHRA and YSYEKL. This CDR3 is built from 15 residues. The CDR3 DNA is TGCGCCAGCAGCCAAGAGGAGGGAGCTAACTATGGCTACACCTTC. Translating it yields CASSQEEGANYGYTF.